This TCR beta chain was recovered during a study of OX40 agonist ivuxolimab in advanced cancers. The wider study: Patients with hepatocellular carcinoma, melanoma, renal cell or head and neck cancer made up the dose-escalation patients.

As regards this clone: The antigen remains undetermined.

Some clones are missing from TCRdb's copy, which holds only in-frame ones; the method was immunoSEQ multiplex PCR. The sample includes around 41,000 clones, nearly 90% of them seen just once. Study-level results: Which antigen the expanded peripheral T cells recognized is unknown.

The CDR3 length is 13 residues. With 6 bases clipped from V and 5 bases from J, the junction kept 4 bases outside the gene matches. CDR1 and CDR2 from the germline V gene are SNHLY and FYNNEI. The sequence was collected from an adult with an advanced solid tumor such as melanoma, head and neck, liver or kidney cancer. The J gene is TRBJ2-7, the V gene TRBV2, with 10 bases that match TRBD1. Specimen: CD4+ or CD8+ T cells sorted from blood, collected in a trial of the OX40 agonist ivuxolimab. The CDR3 reads CASSLTGGDEQYF. The DNA of the CDR3 is TGTGCCAGCAGCCTGACAGGGGGCGACGAGCAGTACTTC.